Following are 23 T cell receptor beta chains from one sample sequenced in a study of cytomegalovirus exposure and HLA in healthy donors. 60 Vbeta and 13 Jbeta primers were used in PCR. The protocol was immunoSEQ multiplex PCR, while the TCRdb copy is restricted to in-frame clones and leaves out a portion. The table lists about 54,000 clones, roughly 84% of them singletons, with approximately 3% in the top ten. The sample taken for sequencing was PBMCs. These receptors came from a woman in her late teens or twenties in good health and CMV-seronegative.

This chain uses TRBV14 with TRBJ2-2; 8 bases agree with TRBD1. Germline trimming cut 5 bases from V and 3 bases from J; bases unmatched to any gene: 5. The CDR3 is 15 amino acids. Germline assignment: CDR1 SGHDN and CDR2 FVKESK. As DNA, the CDR3 is TGTGCCAGCAGCTTCTGGACAGGGTACACCGGGGAGCTGTTTTTT. Protein: CASSFWTGYTGELFF.

The chain uses TRBV20-1 and TRBJ2-3, with D uncertain. CDR1 is DFQATT and CDR2 is SNEGSKA in the germline V gene (reference sequence). This CDR3 is 11 amino acids long. Trimming took 5 bases from V and 0 from J, leaving 3 bases between them. CDR3 bases: TGCAGTGCTCTTAGCACAGATACGCAGTATTTT. Protein sequence: CSALSTDTQYF.

This chain links TRBV5-1 with TRBJ1-1; the D is unclear. The CDR3 loop spans 14 amino acids. Germline lookup yields CDR1 SGHRS and CDR2 YFSETQ. V was cut by 0 bases and J by 10 bases, with 16 bases left in between. CDR3 in DNA: TGCGCCAGCAGCTTGGGATGGGTTGAGGGCCCAGCTTTCTTT. It yields the protein CASSLGWVEGPAFF. The full variable domain, with the rest looked up from reference TRBV5-1 and TRBJ1-1, is KAGVTQTPRYLIKTRGQQVTLSCSPISGHRSVSWYQQTPGQGLQFLFEYFSETQRNKGNFPGRFSGRQFSNSRSEMNVSTLELGDSALYLCASSLGWVEGPAFFGQGTRLTVV.

This sequence joins TRBV28 and TRBJ1-1; 10 nucleotides match TRBD1. The J segment lost 1 base and the V segment lost 5 bases, leaving 1 base of the junction unmatched. Germline CDR1 reads MDHEN; CDR2 reads SYDVKM. The CDR3 extends over 14 amino acids. CDR3 protein: CASSGTGANTEAFF. The CDR3 nucleotides are TGTGCCAGCAGTGGGACAGGGGCGAACACTGAAGCTTTCTTT.

This clone was counted once. This chain joins TRBV7-2 and TRBJ1-1, with D unclear. Germline CDR1 and CDR2: SGHTA and FQGNSA. Trimming removed 2 bases at V and 1 base at J, with 5 bases between. The CDR3 loop spans 13 amino acids. In nucleotides, the CDR3 is TGTGCCAGCAGCTTAAGAGGGAACACTGAAGCTTTCTTT. It yields the protein CASSLRGNTEAFF.

This clone was observed a handful of times. The V call is TRBV19, the J call TRBJ2-2; 15 bases match TRBD2. This CDR3 has 17 amino acids. The J segment lost 5 bases and the V segment lost 3 bases, leaving 4 bases of the junction unmatched. CDR1 LNHDA and CDR2 SQIVND come from the germline V gene (reference sequence). This CDR3 reads CASSIRGLAGGTGELFF. The CDR3 DNA sequence: TGTGCCAGTAGTATCCGGGGACTAGCGGGAGGTACCGGGGAGCTGTTTTTT.

The chain uses TRBV5-6 and TRBJ2-3; 8 bases are a match to TRBD1. Germline CDR1 and CDR2: SGHDT and YYEEEE. After removal of 1 base from V and 2 bases from J, the junction contained 3 bases not matched to a gene. The CDR3 has 15 residues. CDR3 in amino acids: CASSLKDRATDTQYF. The CDR3 coding sequence is TGTGCCAGCAGCTTGAAGGACAGGGCCACAGATACGCAGTATTTT.

V is TRBV27 and J is TRBJ2-7, with TRBD2 matching 7 bases. Germline V gene lookup returns CDR1 MNHEY and CDR2 SMNVEV (reference sequence). After removal of 5 bases from V and 0 bases from J, the junction contained 10 bases not matched to a gene. The CDR3 contains 16 residues. As DNA, the CDR3 is TGTGCCAGCAGTCACGCTACTAGGACTAGCTCCTACGAGCAGTACTTC. It specifies CASSHATRTSSYEQYF.

The chain carries TRBV29-1 and TRBJ1-2, with 7 nucleotides matching TRBD1. Germline trimming cut 2 bases from V and 2 bases from J; bases unmatched to any gene: 8. This CDR3 is 15 amino acids long. Germline V lookup: CDR1 SQVTM, CDR2 ANQGSEA. The CDR3, as DNA: TGCAGCGTTGAACAGGGGACAGCGAAAAACTATGGCTACACCTTC. This gives the protein CSVEQGTAKNYGYTF. The whole variable domain, filled in from reference TRBV29-1 and TRBJ1-2, reads SAVISQKPSRDICQRGTSLTIQCQVDSQVTMMFWYRQQPGQSLTLIATANQGSEATYESGFVIDKFPISRPNLTFSTLTVSNMSPEDSSIYLCSVEQGTAKNYGYTFGSGTRLTVV.

The chain carries TRBV25-1 and TRBJ2-2; tentative D call: TRBD1 (6 bases). Per the germline V gene, CDR1 is MGHDK and CDR2 is SYGVNS. CDR3 length equals 14 residues. The V end was cut by 1 base, the J end by 3 bases, with 6 bases between. In DNA form, the CDR3 reads TGTGCCAGCAGTGAATCAGGGGACACCGGGGAGCTGTTTTTT. This translates into CASSESGDTGELFF.

The V call is TRBV6-6, the J call TRBJ1-4, with 7 bases fitting TRBD1. Germline V lookup: CDR1 MNHNY, CDR2 SVGAGI (reference sequence). This CDR3 spans 15 amino acids. The ends lost 6 bases at V and 7 bases at J; junction bases unmatched: 11. The CDR3 coding sequence is TGTGCCAGCAGCCTAGTGGGACAGAGAAGTGAAAAACTGTTTTTT. This gives the protein CASSLVGQRSEKLFF.

The genes are TRBV11-2 and TRBJ2-5; a weak D match, TRBD2 (6 bases). The CDR3 totals 16 residues. Trimming took off 1 base at V and 0 bases at J, with 12 bases between the two ends. The germline V gene encodes CDR1 SGHAT and CDR2 FQNNGV. The CDR3 is CASSLVAGLYQETQYF. The CDR3 nucleotides are TGTGCCAGCAGCTTAGTTGCGGGGTTGTACCAAGAGACCCAGTACTTC. Full variable domain (remainder filled in from reference TRBV11-2 and TRBJ2-5): EAGVAQSPRYKIIEKRQSVAFWCNPISGHATLYWYQQILGQGPKLLIQFQNNGVVDDSQLPKDRFSAERLKGVDSTLKIQPAKLEDSAVYLCASSLVAGLYQETQYFGPGTRLLVL.

J is TRBJ1-1 and V is TRBV18; D perhaps matches TRBD1 (6 bases). V was shortened by 6 bases and J by 2 bases, with 22 bases between the two germline ends. Per germline, CDR1 KGHSH and CDR2 LQKENI. The CDR3 length is 17 residues. CDR3 sequence (DNA): TGTGCCAGCTCCATAAACTTCAGGGGATTAAAAAACACTGAAGCTTTCTTT. Translating it yields CASSINFRGLKNTEAFF.

This clone was observed once. This sequence joins TRBV2 and TRBJ2-2; the match to TRBD2 covers 10 bases. The V gene's germline CDR1 is SNHLY and CDR2 FYNNEI. Germline trimming cut 4 bases from V and 3 bases from J; bases unmatched to any gene: 5. The CDR3 extends over 16 amino acids. CDR3 protein: CASSARGTSDTGELFF. The CDR3 DNA follows: TGTGCCAGCAGTGCTCGGGGGACTAGCGACACCGGGGAGCTGTTTTTT.

V is TRBV10-3 and J is TRBJ1-3; 10 nucleotides line up with TRBD1. There are 19 residues in the CDR3. V shed 3 bases, J shed 0 bases, and the junction held 11 bases outside the gene matches. Germline assignment: CDR1 ENHRY and CDR2 SYGVKD. The CDR3 sequence is CAISDRPGTGASSGNTIYF. The CDR3 DNA reads as TGTGCCATCAGTGATCGGCCCGGGACAGGGGCGAGCTCTGGAAACACCATATATTTT.

This clone was detected a few times. The chain carries TRBV6-4 and TRBJ2-3, with a weak D call TRBD2 (6 bases). Per the germline V gene, CDR1 is MRHNA and CDR2 is SNTAGT. V lost 4 bases and J lost 1, with 9 bases in between. The CDR3 extends over 14 amino acids. The CDR3 is CASSAERGTDTQYF. CDR3 bases: TGTGCCAGCAGTGCGGAGCGGGGCACAGATACGCAGTATTTT.

This rearrangement joins TRBV11-1 to TRBJ2-1; TRBD2 aligns across 7 bases. Trimming took 1 base from V and 3 from J; bases not matched to a gene: 9. Germline CDR1 reads SGHAT; CDR2 reads FQDESV (reference sequence). The length of the CDR3 is 17 residues. The CDR3 nucleotides read TGTGCCAGCAGCTTAGGAGGGGCGGCTAGCGGCTACAATGAGCAGTTCTTC. As protein: CASSLGGAASGYNEQFF.

The sample holds a few counts of this clone. The chain links TRBV5-1 to TRBJ1-1; 10 positions match TRBD1. The CDR3 consists of 14 residues. Looked up from germline, CDR1 is SGHRS and CDR2 is YFSETQ. Losses at the gene ends were 9 bases for V and 0 bases for J; bases not matched to a gene: 5. The CDR3 sequence: CATRGTGVNTEAFF. Written as DNA, the CDR3 is TGCGCCACCAGAGGGACAGGGGTGAACACTGAAGCTTTCTTT.

J is TRBJ2-5 and V is TRBV4-1; TRBD1 aligns across 10 bases. V was pared by 1 base and J by 2 bases, with 4 bases of the junction left unmatched. CDR3 size: 16 residues. Germline V gives CDR1 MGHRA, CDR2 YSYEKL. The CDR3 DNA is TGCGCCAGCAGCCAAGGGGGGACAGGGGTTCAAGAGACCCAGTACTTC. As protein: CASSQGGTGVQETQYF.

CDR3 in amino acids: CASSSSATDISMGYTF. The CDR3 nucleotides read TGTGCCAGCAGTTCATCGGCTACGGACATCTCTATGGGCTACACCTTC. The chain uses TRBV25-1 and TRBJ1-2, with D perhaps matching TRBD1 (5 bases). The CDR3 is made up of 16 amino acids. Trimming removed 5 bases from V and 8 bases from J, with 24 bases in between. Looked up from germline, CDR1 is MGHDK and CDR2 is SYGVNS.

V is TRBV6-5 and J is TRBJ2-3, with 14 bases identical to TRBD2. This CDR3 has 16 amino acids. V dropped 2 bases and J dropped 7; count of bases not matched to a gene: 5. The V gene's germline CDR1 is MNHEY and CDR2 SVGAGI. The CDR3 nucleotides are TGTGCCAGCAGTTACGCCGGGACTAGCGGGAGTAATACGCAGTATTTT. This sequence encodes CASSYAGTSGSNTQYF.

CDR3: CASSEYRAGATEAFF. In DNA, the CDR3 is TGTGCCAGCAGTGAGTACAGGGCCGGGGCCACTGAAGCTTTCTTT. This chain links TRBV28 with TRBJ1-1; weak D call: TRBD1 (6 bases). V was shortened by 5 bases and J by 4 bases, with 17 bases between the two germline ends. The V gene's germline CDR1 is MDHEN and CDR2 SYDVKM. CDR3 size: 15 residues.

V is TRBV4-2 and J is TRBJ2-3; TRBD2 is a possible D gene (6 bases). Germline CDR1 LGHNA, CDR2 YNFKEQ. The CDR3 runs 14 residues. Trimming removed 0 bases at V and 8 bases at J, with 12 bases between. The CDR3 DNA reads as TGTGCCAGCAGCCAAGATGAAGCGGGCTCTACGCAGTATTTT. Translated: CASSQDEAGSTQYF.